The clone carrying this TCR beta chain has ten or more counts. The sample originates from a study of molecular identifiers for immune sequencing clone quantification. With 1 base removed from V and 2 bases from J, the gap between germline ends came to 5 bases. Per the germline V gene, CDR1 is MDHEN and CDR2 is SYDVKM. The CDR3 extends over 13 amino acids. Each CDR3 protein is one row after TCRdb ran MiXCR on the PCR reads. The sample lists hundreds of thousands of distinct CDR3 sequences; around 25% were seen once. Sequencing was carried out using naive CD8+ T cells from blood, with Jurkat cell RNA spiked in. Subset specified: FACS-sorted CD8+CD4-CCR7+CD45RA+ naive T cells. The chain joins TRBV28 to TRBJ1-1; no clear D. The TCR comes from a human donor in good health. Some libraries in this study had Jurkat cell RNA spiked in. CDR3 in amino acids: CASSLLSNTEAFF. The CDR3 nucleotides are TGTGCCAGCAGTTTATTATCTAACACTGAAGCTTTCTTT.